The clone carrying this TCR beta chain came up a few times. The antigen is undetermined. This specimen comes from a study of vaccination and CD4 T cells after COVID-19. V shed 1 base, J shed 8 bases, and the junction held 6 bases outside the gene matches. The germline V gene has CDR1 SGHNT and CDR2 YENEEA. The CDR3 runs 15 residues. Oncomine TCR Beta short-read sequencing was applied to DNA from cultured CD4+ T cells. TCRdb called the PCR reads again in MiXCR, with one record for every CDR3 protein. The data show approximately 22,000 distinct CDR3 sequences, approximately 38% seen once. As for time point: late sampling 161 to 241 days after vaccination in three convalescent patients. Sample treatment: approximately nine-day PBMC culture with coronavirus spike peptide pools or control peptides (ViraFEST assay).

The origin of this receptor is a human donor who had recovered from COVID-19. The chain couples TRBV11-3 to TRBJ2-1; 9 nucleotides line up with TRBD2. The sample here was CD4+ T cells from blood, cultured in vitro, taken about 7 months after SARS-CoV-2 vaccination. The CDR3 region has the DNA TGTGCCAGCAGCTTAGGCGGGAGGGCCGTCGATGAGCAGTTCTTC. It translates to CASSLGGRAVDEQFF.